The T cell receptor (beta chain) described here comes from a study of T cell changes during pregnancy in multiple sclerosis. The table came from immunoSEQ multiplex PCR; TCRdb's copy has only in-frame clones and leaves some out. Of under 45,000 clones listed, 80% to 95% are singletons. This clone was recorded once. The sequence came from a female donor in good health, enrolled as a control in a pregnancy study. The material sequenced was CD4+ T cells from peripheral blood mononuclear cells, taken in the third trimester of pregnancy.

CDR3 nucleotide sequence: TGTGCCAGCAGCCCCGGATCGGGGGGTAAAAACATTCAGTACTTC. It yields the protein CASSPGSGGKNIQYF. V gene TRBV7-9 combines with J gene TRBJ2-4, with 7 nucleotides matching TRBD2. With 5 bases clipped from V and 4 bases from J, the junction kept 8 bases outside the gene matches. The CDR3 is 15 residues long. Germline V gives CDR1 SEHNR, CDR2 FQNEAQ (reference sequence).